This T cell receptor (beta chain) was profiled in a study of T cells in Graves' hyperthyroidism and ophthalmopathy. Study information: Once the initial diagnosis was made, peripheral blood was obtained before any treatment.

With a duration under 2 months, the hyperthyroidism was newly diagnosed in patients aged 18 to 65. It was uncontrolled infection, other autoimmune disease, pregnancy or lactation that excluded patients. This clonotype has at least ten counts. Its antigen is undetermined. The germline gives CDR1 SGHNT, CDR2 YYREEE (reference sequence). The CDR3 is 13 amino acids. Trimming pared 4 bases from V and 4 bases from J, leaving 11 bases between. Amplified TCR beta CDR3 regions came from RNA transcripts. TCR CDR3 underwent first-round RT-PCR with the HTBI primer set. TCRdb fed the multiplex PCR reads into MiXCR, producing one record per CDR3 protein. The sample shows roughly 300,000 distinct CDR3 sequences, around a sixth of them seen only once. The study, taken as a whole, reports: From stable hyperthyroidism, ophthalmopathy was set apart by a 13 V-J model.

Source material: blood. The source of this sequence is a woman between 50 and 59 years old with Graves' hyperthyroidism. V is TRBV5-4 and J is TRBJ1-2; D is possibly TRBD1 (5 bases). The CDR3 sequence is CASSEGQRYGYTF. CDR3 bases: TGTGCCAGCAGCGAGGGGCAGCGCTATGGCTACACCTTC.